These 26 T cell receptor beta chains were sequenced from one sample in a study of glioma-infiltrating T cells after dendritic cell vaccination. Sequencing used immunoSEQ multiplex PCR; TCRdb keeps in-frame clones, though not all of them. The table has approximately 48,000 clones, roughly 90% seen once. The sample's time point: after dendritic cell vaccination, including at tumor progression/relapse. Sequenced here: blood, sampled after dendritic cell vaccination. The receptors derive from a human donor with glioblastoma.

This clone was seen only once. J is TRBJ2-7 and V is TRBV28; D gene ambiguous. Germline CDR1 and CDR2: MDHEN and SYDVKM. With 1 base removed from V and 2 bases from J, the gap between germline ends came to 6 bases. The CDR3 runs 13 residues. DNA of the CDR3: TGTGCCAGCAGTTTATCCCGTACCTACGAGCAGTACTTC. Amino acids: CASSLSRTYEQYF.

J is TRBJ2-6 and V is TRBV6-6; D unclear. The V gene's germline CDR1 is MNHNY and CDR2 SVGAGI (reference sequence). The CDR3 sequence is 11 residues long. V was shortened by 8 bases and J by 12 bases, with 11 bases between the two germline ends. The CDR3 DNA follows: TGTGCCAGCTTCGAGTTTTCCGTCCTGACTTTC. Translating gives CASFEFSVLTF.

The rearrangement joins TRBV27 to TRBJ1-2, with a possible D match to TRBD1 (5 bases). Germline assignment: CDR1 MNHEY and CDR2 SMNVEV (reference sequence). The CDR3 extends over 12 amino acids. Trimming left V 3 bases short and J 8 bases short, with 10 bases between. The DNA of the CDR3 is TGTGCCAGCAGTTTCGCAGGGTACGGCTACACCTTC. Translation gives CASSFAGYGYTF.

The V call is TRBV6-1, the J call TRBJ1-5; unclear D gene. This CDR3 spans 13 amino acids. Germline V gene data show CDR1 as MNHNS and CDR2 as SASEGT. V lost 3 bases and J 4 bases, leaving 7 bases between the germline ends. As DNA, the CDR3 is TGTGCCAGCAGTGAGCGGTGGAATCAGCCCCAGCATTTT. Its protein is CASSERWNQPQHF.

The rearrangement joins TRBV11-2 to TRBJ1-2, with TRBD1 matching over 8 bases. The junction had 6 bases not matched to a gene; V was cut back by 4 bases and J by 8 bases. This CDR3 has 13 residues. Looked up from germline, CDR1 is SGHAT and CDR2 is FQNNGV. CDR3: CASSSGGEAGYTF. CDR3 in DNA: TGTGCCAGCAGCTCAGGGGGCGAGGCAGGCTACACCTTC.

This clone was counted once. CDR3 in DNA: TGTGCCAGCAGCCCGGACAGGGGGTATGGCTACACCTTC. Its translation: CASSPDRGYGYTF. The chain employs TRBV28 and TRBJ1-2; 10 nucleotides line up with TRBD1. The germline V gene has CDR1 MDHEN and CDR2 SYDVKM. V was pared by 6 bases and J by 5 bases, with 3 bases of the junction left unmatched. The CDR3 is made up of 13 amino acids.

In DNA, the CDR3 is TGCGCCAGCAGCTTGGGAGAGATTTCAAACACCATATATTTT. It translates to CASSLGEISNTIYF. This chain joins TRBV5-1 and TRBJ1-3, with unresolved D. This CDR3 is 14 amino acids long. Trimming stripped 0 bases from V and 6 bases from J, with 10 bases between. CDR1 SGHRS and CDR2 YFSETQ come from the germline V gene.

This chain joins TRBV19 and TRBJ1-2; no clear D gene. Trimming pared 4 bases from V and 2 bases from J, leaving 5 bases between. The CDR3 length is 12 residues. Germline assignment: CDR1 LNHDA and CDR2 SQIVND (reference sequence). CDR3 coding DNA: TGTGCCAGTAGTAACCGGAACTATGGCTACACCTTC. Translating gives CASSNRNYGYTF.

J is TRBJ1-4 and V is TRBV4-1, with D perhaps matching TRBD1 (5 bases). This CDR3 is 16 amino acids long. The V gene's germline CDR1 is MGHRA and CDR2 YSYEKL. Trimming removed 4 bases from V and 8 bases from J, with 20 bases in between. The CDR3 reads CASSPAPGWGEEKLFF. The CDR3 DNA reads TGCGCCAGCAGCCCCGCGCCAGGATGGGGGGAAGAAAAACTGTTTTTT.

The CDR3 sequence is CASSLSSERVLTF. DNA of the CDR3: TGTGCCAGCAGCTTAAGTAGTGAACGGGTCCTGACTTTC. The chain recombines TRBV7-3 with TRBJ2-6; D gene uncertain. This CDR3 region has 13 residues. V shed 1 base and J shed 13 bases, with 11 bases lying between them. Germline V gene sequence: CDR1 SGHTA, CDR2 FQGTGA.

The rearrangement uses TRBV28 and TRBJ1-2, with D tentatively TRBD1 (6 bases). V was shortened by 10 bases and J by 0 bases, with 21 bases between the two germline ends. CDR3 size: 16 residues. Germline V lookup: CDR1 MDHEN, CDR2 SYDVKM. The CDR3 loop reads CATLSRRGYSNYGYTF. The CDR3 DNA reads TGTGCCACCCTGTCGAGAAGGGGGTACTCTAACTATGGCTACACCTTC.

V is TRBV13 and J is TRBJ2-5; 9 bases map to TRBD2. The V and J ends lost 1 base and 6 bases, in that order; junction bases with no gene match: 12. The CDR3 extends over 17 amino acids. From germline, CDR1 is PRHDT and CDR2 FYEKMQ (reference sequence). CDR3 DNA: TGTGCCAGCAGCTTAGAAGGGGCGGGAGGGCCGGGGAAGACCCAGTACTTC. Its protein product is CASSLEGAGGPGKTQYF.

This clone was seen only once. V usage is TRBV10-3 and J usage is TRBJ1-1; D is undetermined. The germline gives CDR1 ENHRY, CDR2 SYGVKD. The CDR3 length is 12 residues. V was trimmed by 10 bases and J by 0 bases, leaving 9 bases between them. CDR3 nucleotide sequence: TGTGCCACTCGGGTTCTGAACACTGAAGCTTTCTTT. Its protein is CATRVLNTEAFF.

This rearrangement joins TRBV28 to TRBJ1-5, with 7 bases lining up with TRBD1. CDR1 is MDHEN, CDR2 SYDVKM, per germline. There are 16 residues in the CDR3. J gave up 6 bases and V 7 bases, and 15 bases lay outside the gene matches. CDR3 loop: CASTWFYRGFSQPQHF. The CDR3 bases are TGTGCCAGCACCTGGTTTTACAGGGGATTTTCTCAGCCCCAGCATTTT.

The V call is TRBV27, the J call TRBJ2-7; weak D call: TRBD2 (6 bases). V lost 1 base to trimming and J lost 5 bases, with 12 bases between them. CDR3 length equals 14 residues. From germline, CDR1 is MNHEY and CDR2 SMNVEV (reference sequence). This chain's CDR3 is CASSLFGRSDEQYF. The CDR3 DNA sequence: TGTGCCAGCAGTTTATTCGGGAGATCGGACGAGCAGTACTTC.

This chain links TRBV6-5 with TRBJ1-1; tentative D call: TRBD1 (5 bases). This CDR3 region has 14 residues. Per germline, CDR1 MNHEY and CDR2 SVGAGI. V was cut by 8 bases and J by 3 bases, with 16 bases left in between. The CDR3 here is CASRPRGEYTEAFF. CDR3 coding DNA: TGTGCCAGCCGGCCCCGGGGGGAATACACTGAAGCTTTCTTT.

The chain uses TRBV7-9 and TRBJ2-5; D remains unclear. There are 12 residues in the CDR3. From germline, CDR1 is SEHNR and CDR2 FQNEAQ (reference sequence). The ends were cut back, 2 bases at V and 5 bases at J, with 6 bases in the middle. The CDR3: CASSLMSETQYF. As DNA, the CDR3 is TGTGCCAGCAGCTTAATGTCGGAGACCCAGTACTTC. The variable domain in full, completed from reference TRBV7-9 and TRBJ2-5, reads DTGVSQNPRHKITKRGQNVTFRCDPISEHNRLYWYRQTLGQGPEFLTYFQNEAQLEKSRLLSDRFSAERPKGSFSTLEIQRTEQGDSAMYLCASSLMSETQYFGPGTRLLVL.

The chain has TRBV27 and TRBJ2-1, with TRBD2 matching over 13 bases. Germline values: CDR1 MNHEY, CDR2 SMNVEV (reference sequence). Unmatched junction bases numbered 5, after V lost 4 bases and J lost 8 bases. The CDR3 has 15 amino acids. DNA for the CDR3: TGTGCCAGCAGTTGGACTAGCGGGAGTATCTATGAGCAGTTCTTC. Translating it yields CASSWTSGSIYEQFF.

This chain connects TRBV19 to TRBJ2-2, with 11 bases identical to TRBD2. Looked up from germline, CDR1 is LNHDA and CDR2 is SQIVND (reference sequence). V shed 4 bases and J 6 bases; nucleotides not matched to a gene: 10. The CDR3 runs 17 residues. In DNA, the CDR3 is TGTGCCAGTAGTACGCCCTTAGCGGGAGGGTTGGCCGGGGAGCTGTTTTTT. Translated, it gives CASSTPLAGGLAGELFF. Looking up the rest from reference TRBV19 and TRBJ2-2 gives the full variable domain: DGGITQSPKYLFRKEGQNVTLSCEQNLNHDAMYWYRQDPGQGLRLIYYSQIVNDFQKGDIAEGYSVSREKKESFPLTVTSAQKNPTAFYLCASSTPLAGGLAGELFFGEGSRLTVL.

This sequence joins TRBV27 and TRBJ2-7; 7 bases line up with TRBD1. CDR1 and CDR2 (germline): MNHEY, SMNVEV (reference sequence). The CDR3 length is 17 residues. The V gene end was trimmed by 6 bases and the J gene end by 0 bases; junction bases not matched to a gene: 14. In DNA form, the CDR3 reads TGTGCCAGCAGACGTCGGACAGGCGATATGAGCTCCTACGAGCAGTACTTC. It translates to CASRRRTGDMSSYEQYF.

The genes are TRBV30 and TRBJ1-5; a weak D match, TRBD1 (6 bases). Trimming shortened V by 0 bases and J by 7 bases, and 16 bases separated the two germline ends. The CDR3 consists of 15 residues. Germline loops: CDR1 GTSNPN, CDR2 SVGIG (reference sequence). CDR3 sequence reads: CAWSVRGSRAQPQHF. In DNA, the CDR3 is TGTGCCTGGAGTGTAAGGGGGTCTAGGGCCCAGCCCCAGCATTTT.

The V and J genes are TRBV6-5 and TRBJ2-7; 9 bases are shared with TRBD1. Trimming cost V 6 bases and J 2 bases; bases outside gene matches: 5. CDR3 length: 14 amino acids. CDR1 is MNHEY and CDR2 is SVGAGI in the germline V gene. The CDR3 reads CASRTGQGTYEQYF. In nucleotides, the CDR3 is TGTGCCAGCAGGACCGGACAGGGGACCTACGAGCAGTACTTC.

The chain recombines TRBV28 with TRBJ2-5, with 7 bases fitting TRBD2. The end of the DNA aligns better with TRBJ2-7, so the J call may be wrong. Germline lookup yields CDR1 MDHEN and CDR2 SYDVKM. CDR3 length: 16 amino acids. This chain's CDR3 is CASSLPSGAGAGEQYF. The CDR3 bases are TGTGCCAGCAGCCTACCCTCGGGTGCGGGAGCGGGCGAGCAGTACTTC.

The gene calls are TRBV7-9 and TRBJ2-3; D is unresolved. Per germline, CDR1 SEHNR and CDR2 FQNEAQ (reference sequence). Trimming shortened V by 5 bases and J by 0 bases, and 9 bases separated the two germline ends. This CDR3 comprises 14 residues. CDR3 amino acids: CASSPHTSTDTQYF. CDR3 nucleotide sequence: TGTGCCAGCAGCCCGCACACAAGCACAGATACGCAGTATTTT.

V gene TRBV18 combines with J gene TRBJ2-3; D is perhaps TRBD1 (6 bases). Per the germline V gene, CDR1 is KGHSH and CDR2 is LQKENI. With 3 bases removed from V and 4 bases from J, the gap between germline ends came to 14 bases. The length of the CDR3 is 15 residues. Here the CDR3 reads CASSPLGAVPDTQYF. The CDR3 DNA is TGTGCCAGCTCACCCCTGGGGGCAGTCCCAGATACGCAGTATTTT.

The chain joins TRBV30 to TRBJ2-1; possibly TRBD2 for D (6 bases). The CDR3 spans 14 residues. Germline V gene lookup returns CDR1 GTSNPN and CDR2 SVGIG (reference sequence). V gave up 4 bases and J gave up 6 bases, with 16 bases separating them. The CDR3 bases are TGTGCCTGGAATATGGTAGCGGCACTCAATGAGCAGTTCTTC. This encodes CAWNMVAALNEQFF.